These 27 T cell receptor beta chains originate from one sample sequenced in a study of cytomegalovirus exposure and HLA in healthy donors. Primers included in the PCR were 60 Vbeta and 13 Jbeta primers. The protocol was immunoSEQ multiplex PCR, while the TCRdb copy is restricted to in-frame clones and leaves out a portion. This sample has some 97,000 clones, with around 76% found just once. Source material: PBMCs. Receptors were obtained from a woman between 50 and 59 years old in good health and CMV-seropositive.

The chain employs TRBV12-1 and TRBJ1-2; the tabulated D call, TRBD1, remains unverified against the DNA. TRBV12-1 corresponds to a pseudogene. CDR3 length equals 16 residues. CDR3 sequence: CASSFRLGQVRYGYTF. The DNA of the CDR3 is TGTGCCAGCAGCTTTCGTCTTGGACAGGTCCGCTATGGCTACACCTTC.

The rearrangement joins TRBV2 to TRBJ1-5, with D uncertain. Deletions cut 8 bases from V and 0 bases from J, with 11 bases between. Germline assignment: CDR1 SNHLY and CDR2 FYNNEI. The CDR3 loop spans 14 amino acids. DNA of the CDR3: TGTGCCAGCGAGGGTGGGAATAGCAATCAGCCCCAGCATTTT. This codes for CASEGGNSNQPQHF.

This CDR3 is CATRGLAGDIPHQYF. In DNA form, the CDR3 reads TGCGCCACTAGGGGGCTAGCGGGAGATATACCTCACCAGTACTTC. The chain recombines TRBV10-2 with TRBJ2-4; TRBD2 matches 10 bases. The germline CDR1 and CDR2 sequences are WSHSY and SAAADI. The V segment lost 10 bases and the J segment 13 bases; nucleotides outside the gene matches: 19. The CDR3 has 15 residues.

Only one count was recorded for this clone. A junction end diverges from the germline sequence, so it may reflect a read error. This CDR3 is CSSSSPISYEQYF. CDR3 sequence (DNA): TGTTCCAGCAGCTCCCCAATCTCCTACGAGCAGTACTTC. The V and J genes are TRBV7-9 and TRBJ2-7; D remains ambiguous. CDR1 is SEHNR, CDR2 FQNEAQ, per germline (reference sequence). The CDR3 totals 13 residues.

The chain is built from TRBV6-5 and TRBJ2-7; TRBD2 is a possible D gene (6 bases). Trimming removed 2 bases from V and 3 bases from J, with 11 bases in between. The CDR3 contains 14 residues. The germline CDR1 and CDR2 sequences are MNHEY and SVGAGI. This CDR3 is CASSYREAYYEQYF. CDR3 nucleotides: TGTGCCAGCAGTTACAGGGAGGCGTACTACGAGCAGTACTTC.

The CDR3 protein is CASSLLAGLNTEAFF. CDR3 bases: TGTGCCAGCAGTTTATTGGCAGGTTTGAACACTGAAGCTTTCTTT. V usage is TRBV27 and J usage is TRBJ1-1; D gene unclear. The germline V and J ends were trimmed by 1 base and 0 bases, with 9 bases remaining between them. The germline gives CDR1 MNHEY, CDR2 SMNVEV (reference sequence). The CDR3 runs to 15 residues.

The gene calls are TRBV4-1 and TRBJ1-3; D gene uncertain. V was pared by 4 bases and J by 4 bases, with 29 bases between. Germline CDR1 MGHRA, CDR2 YSYEKL. The CDR3 has 20 residues. As DNA, the CDR3 is TGCGCCAGCAGCCCAGACGGTAAAGGATTGTCGGGTTTATCAGGAAACACCATATATTTT. This encodes CASSPDGKGLSGLSGNTIYF.

V gene TRBV5-1 combines with J gene TRBJ2-2; D gene ambiguous. CDR1 is SGHRS and CDR2 is YFSETQ in the germline V gene. V was cut by 3 bases and J by 7 bases, with 4 bases left in between. The CDR3 totals 11 residues. This CDR3 is CASSYGGELFF. DNA for the CDR3: TGCGCCAGCAGCTACGGCGGGGAGCTGTTTTTT.

V gene TRBV7-9 combines with J gene TRBJ1-2; TRBD1 agrees at 10 bases. The CDR3 has 17 residues. Germline V gene data show CDR1 as SEHNR and CDR2 as FQNEAQ (reference sequence). Unmatched junction bases numbered 10, after V lost 1 base and J lost 5 bases. CDR3 residues: CASSLGGTGETYYGYTF. The CDR3 nucleotides read TGTGCCAGCAGCTTAGGAGGGACAGGGGAGACGTATTATGGCTACACCTTC.

Only one count was recorded for this clone. The chain joins TRBV7-8 to TRBJ1-1; a weak D match, TRBD1 (5 bases). The ends were cut back, 2 bases at V and 3 bases at J, with 10 bases in the middle. Looked up from germline, CDR1 is SGHVS and CDR2 is FQNEAQ. CDR3 size: 14 residues. The CDR3 sequence: CASSLSPGDTEAFF. CDR3 nucleotide sequence: TGTGCCAGCAGCTTATCGCCGGGGGACACTGAAGCTTTCTTT.

The chain links TRBV7-2 to TRBJ1-3, with unresolved D. The ends were cut back, 4 bases at V and 0 bases at J, with 10 bases in the middle. CDR3 length: 15 amino acids. CDR1 is SGHTA and CDR2 is FQGNSA in the germline V gene. The CDR3 sequence is CASSSGPGSGNTIYF. CDR3 in DNA: TGTGCCAGCAGCTCCGGCCCGGGCTCTGGAAACACCATATATTTT.

The J gene is TRBJ1-1, the V gene TRBV29-1; the match to TRBD1 covers 9 bases. There are 13 residues in the CDR3. Germline CDR1 and CDR2: SQVTM and ANQGSEA. V shed 4 bases and J 2 bases; nucleotides not matched to a gene: 2. The CDR3 loop reads CSVGTGVNTEAFF. In DNA, the CDR3 is TGCAGCGTTGGGACAGGGGTTAACACTGAAGCTTTCTTT.

The V gene is TRBV7-3, the J gene TRBJ2-6; 10 bases agree with TRBD1. V gave up 5 bases and J gave up 2 bases; unmatched junction bases: 6. The germline CDR1 and CDR2 sequences are SGHTA and FQGTGA. The CDR3 sequence is 17 residues long. CDR3: CASSPIGQGAGANVLTF. DNA for the CDR3: TGTGCCAGCAGCCCGATTGGACAGGGGGCTGGGGCCAACGTCCTGACTTTC.

This clone was seen more than once but under ten times. The sample holds other DNA sequences that translate to the same CDR3. The rearrangement links TRBV6-1 to TRBJ1-4; no definite D call. The CDR3 runs to 15 residues. The germline CDR1 and CDR2 sequences are MNHNS and SASEGT. Between the trimmed V and J ends, which lost 5 bases and 8 bases, there was a span of 18 bases. CDR3 in amino acids: CASSPRTGVGEKLFF. CDR3 nucleotide sequence: TGTGCCAGCAGTCCCCGGACCGGGGTTGGGGAAAAACTGTTTTTT.

The J gene is TRBJ2-1, the V gene TRBV9; the match to TRBD2 covers 11 bases. Germline CDR1 SGDLS, CDR2 YYNGEE. V shed 0 bases, J shed 4 bases, and the junction held 9 bases outside the gene matches. The CDR3 runs 18 residues. The CDR3 spells CASSVAGTSGVYYNEQFF. The CDR3 DNA reads TGTGCCAGCAGCGTAGCTGGGACTAGCGGCGTTTATTACAATGAGCAGTTCTTC.

V usage is TRBV2 and J usage is TRBJ2-7; 8 nucleotides match TRBD2. V was clipped by 5 bases and J by 2 bases; unmatched bases: 8. CDR1 and CDR2 from the germline V gene are SNHLY and FYNNEI. There are 15 residues in the CDR3. The CDR3 DNA reads as TGTGCCAGCAGTCCACCGGGACTAGGGGCCTACGAGCAGTACTTC. Protein sequence: CASSPPGLGAYEQYF. The entire variable domain, with the rest obtained from reference TRBV2 and TRBJ2-7, is as follows: EPEVTQTPSHQVTQMGQEVILRCVPISNHLYFYWYRQILGQKVEFLVSFYNNEISEKSEIFDDQFSVERPDGSNFTLKIRSTKLEDSAMYFCASSPPGLGAYEQYFGPGTRLTVT.

The chain employs TRBV7-9 and TRBJ1-2; TRBD1 aligns across 10 bases. V was pared by 5 bases and J by 8 bases, with 11 bases of the junction left unmatched. Germline CDR1 is SEHNR and CDR2 is FQNEAQ (reference sequence). This CDR3 has 15 residues. CDR3 coding DNA: TGTGCCAGCAGCCCGCCCAGCTTGACAGGGGGCGGCTACACCTTC. Translation gives CASSPPSLTGGGYTF. Drawing the rest from reference TRBV7-9 and TRBJ1-2, the complete variable domain is DTGVSQNPRHKITKRGQNVTFRCDPISEHNRLYWYRQTLGQGPEFLTYFQNEAQLEKSRLLSDRFSAERPKGSFSTLEIQRTEQGDSAMYLCASSPPSLTGGGYTFGSGTRLTVV.

This clone was recorded once. In this CDR3 the conserved last residue, phenylalanine or tryptophan, is missing, so a read error is likely. V and J are TRBV6-1 and TRBJ1-2, with D possibly being TRBD1 (5 bases). Germline V gene lookup returns CDR1 MNHNS and CDR2 SASEGT. The CDR3 is made up of 16 amino acids. V lost 4 bases and J 3 bases, leaving 18 bases between the germline ends. CDR3 sequence reads: CASSGAGGRADYGYTL. CDR3 nucleotides: TGTGCCAGCAGTGGTGCGGGGGGGAGAGCCGACTATGGCTACACCCTC.

This chain connects TRBV5-1 to TRBJ2-3; tentative D call: TRBD2 (6 bases). Between the trimmed V and J ends, which lost 3 bases and 3 bases, there was a span of 17 bases. Per germline, CDR1 SGHRS and CDR2 YFSETQ. This CDR3 is built from 16 residues. The DNA of the CDR3 is TGCGCCAGCAGCTCTCGCGGGGCCAAGGAAACAGATACGCAGTATTTT. It encodes CASSSRGAKETDTQYF. Filled out from reference TRBV5-1 and TRBJ2-3, the complete variable domain reads KAGVTQTPRYLIKTRGQQVTLSCSPISGHRSVSWYQQTPGQGLQFLFEYFSETQRNKGNFPGRFSGRQFSNSRSEMNVSTLELGDSALYLCASSSRGAKETDTQYFGPGTRLTVL.

V is TRBV27 and J is TRBJ2-1; TRBD2 is a possible D gene (6 bases). V was shortened by 3 bases and J by 5 bases, with 11 bases between the two germline ends. Germline values: CDR1 MNHEY, CDR2 SMNVEV (reference sequence). The CDR3 has 14 residues. CDR3 bases: TGTGCCAGCAGTTTCCGGACTAATAACAATGAGCAGTTCTTC. It translates to CASSFRTNNNEQFF.

This clone was found once. The chain is built from TRBV18 and TRBJ1-5; D uncertain. The V and J ends lost 2 bases and 0 bases respectively, with 14 bases between them. The CDR3 loop spans 17 amino acids. CDR1 and CDR2 (germline): KGHSH, LQKENI. The CDR3: CASSPFGGRYSNQPQHF. In DNA, the CDR3 is TGTGCCAGCTCACCATTCGGAGGAAGGTATAGCAATCAGCCCCAGCATTTT. The variable domain in full, completed from reference TRBV18 and TRBJ1-5, reads NAGVMQNPRHLVRRRGQEARLRCSPMKGHSHVYWYRQLPEEGLKFMVYLQKENIIDESGMPKERFSAEFPKEGPSILRIQQVVRGDSAAYFCASSPFGGRYSNQPQHFGDGTRLSIL.

CDR3 residues: CASSLSLGGGTEAFF. CDR3 nucleotide sequence: TGTGCCAGCAGCTTATCGTTGGGGGGAGGCACTGAAGCTTTCTTT. The rearrangement joins TRBV7-6 to TRBJ1-1; tentative D call: TRBD1 (5 bases). Trimming pared 2 bases from V and 4 bases from J, leaving 14 bases between. Per germline, CDR1 SGHVS and CDR2 FNYEAQ. The length of the CDR3 is 15 residues.

This sequence joins TRBV5-1 and TRBJ1-1; TRBD1 matches at 7 bases. This CDR3 region has 12 residues. J was trimmed by 10 bases and V by 0 bases; bases with no gene match: 3. CDR1 and CDR2 from the germline V gene are SGHRS and YFSETQ. The CDR3 region is CASSLDAGGAFF. In DNA, the CDR3 is TGCGCCAGCAGCTTGGACGCAGGGGGAGCTTTCTTT.

This clone was found a few times. CDR3: CASSSGQSYNEQFF. DNA of the CDR3: TGCGCCAGCAGCTCTGGACAGTCCTACAATGAGCAGTTCTTC. This chain links TRBV5-1 with TRBJ2-1, with a possible D match to TRBD1 (6 bases). The CDR3 loop spans 14 amino acids. The germline V gene has CDR1 SGHRS and CDR2 YFSETQ. Trimming shortened V by 3 bases and J by 1 base, and 8 bases separated the two germline ends.

The V gene is TRBV9, the J gene TRBJ2-7; 8 bases align to TRBD2. The CDR3 totals 14 residues. V trimming: 4 bases; J trimming: 5 bases; junction bases outside the gene matches: 8. Germline V gives CDR1 SGDLS, CDR2 YYNGEE. The CDR3 region has the DNA TGTGCCAGCAGCCCGTCTGCGGGGGGCAACGAGCAGTACTTC. This gives the protein CASSPSAGGNEQYF.

The chain is built from TRBV19 and TRBJ2-2; 8 bases match TRBD2. The CDR3 consists of 18 residues. V lost 5 bases and J lost 6; bases outside the gene matches: 17. From germline, CDR1 is LNHDA and CDR2 SQIVND (reference sequence). The CDR3 nucleotides are TGTGCCAGTAGTTCCCCGGGGGGGCGCGGTTTGTTCCCCGGGGAGCTGTTTTTT. Its protein is CASSSPGGRGLFPGELFF.

V gene TRBV10-2 combines with J gene TRBJ2-5, with no clear D. The last part of the DNA fits TRBJ2-7 better; the J call may be wrong. From germline, CDR1 is WSHSY and CDR2 SAAADI. The CDR3 totals 13 residues. CDR3 coding DNA: TGCGCCAGCTCCTATGGGTCCGACTACGAGCAGTACTTC. This gives the protein CASSYGSDYEQYF.